The TCR beta chain under discussion was sequenced for a study of graft-versus-host responses after intestinal transplantation. As regards this clone: Its matching antigen is unknown.

Profiling relied on immunoSEQ multiplex PCR, and the TCRdb table lists in-frame clones only, not all of them. Here the sample spans over 45,000 clones, almost 95% being singletons. Sequenced here: unstimulated CD4+ T cells sorted from spleen or lymph node cells, sampled before transplant. This TCR derives from a human donor who was the organ donor for an intestinal transplant.

CDR3 nucleotide sequence: TGCGCCAGCAGCTTGGCCGAAATCACAGATACGCAGTATTTT. This codes for CASSLAEITDTQYF. This rearrangement joins TRBV5-1 to TRBJ2-3; the D is unclear. The germline V and J ends were trimmed by 0 bases and 2 bases, with 7 bases remaining between them. The CDR3 length is 14 residues. Germline V gene data show CDR1 as SGHRS and CDR2 as YFSETQ. The variable domain in full, completed from reference TRBV5-1 and TRBJ2-3, reads KAGVTQTPRYLIKTRGQQVTLSCSPISGHRSVSWYQQTPGQGLQFLFEYFSETQRNKGNFPGRFSGRQFSNSRSEMNVSTLELGDSALYLCASSLAEITDTQYFGPGTRLTVL.